The clone carrying this TCR beta chain was picked up many times. Its antigen is as yet unknown. This specimen belongs to a study of regulatory T cells in long-lasting Graves disease. Study observations and caveats: With persistent disease, TRBV28, TRBJ1-2 and TRBJ2-5 were the favored segments. Patients with persistent disease shared around 2,700 public clonotypes, outpacing the 900 to 1,000 shared by new patients.

CDR1 is MGHRA and CDR2 is YSYEKL in the germline V gene. With V trimmed by 3 bases and J by 0 bases, 6 bases remained unmatched. CDR3 length: 16 amino acids. Construction of TCR beta libraries relied on iRepertoire HTBI primers and on Arm-PCR targeting CDR3 regions. TCRdb reprocessed the multiplex PCR reads via MiXCR and lists one record per CDR3 protein. The sample includes about 200,000 distinct CDR3 sequences, roughly a fifth of them seen just once. Stated time point: newly diagnosed GD, antithyroid drugs for less than 3 months. PBMC RNA was the source of the TCR library. The same data also contributed to another study, on T cells in Graves' hyperthyroidism and ophthalmopathy.

This material consisted of peripheral blood mononuclear cells (PBMCs), taken at new diagnosis, from a patient treated with antithyroid drugs. The gene calls are TRBV4-1 and TRBJ1-1; 8 nucleotides match TRBD1. This clonotype was obtained from a woman younger than 45 with Graves disease. CDR3 in DNA: TGCGCCAGCAGCCAGGGAAGGACAGGGATGAACACTGAAGCTTTCTTT. It translates to CASSQGRTGMNTEAFF.